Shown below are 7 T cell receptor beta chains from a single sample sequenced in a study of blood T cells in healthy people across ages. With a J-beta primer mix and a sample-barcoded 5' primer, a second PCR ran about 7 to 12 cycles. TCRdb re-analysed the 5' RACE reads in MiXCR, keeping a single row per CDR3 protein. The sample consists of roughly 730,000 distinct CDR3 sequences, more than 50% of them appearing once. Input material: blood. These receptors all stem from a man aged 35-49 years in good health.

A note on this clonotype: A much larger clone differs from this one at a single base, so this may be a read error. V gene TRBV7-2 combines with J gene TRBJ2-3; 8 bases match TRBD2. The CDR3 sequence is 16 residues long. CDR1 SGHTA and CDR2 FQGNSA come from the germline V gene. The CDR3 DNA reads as TGTGCCAGCAGCTTAACTAGCGGTACTAGCACAGATACGCGGTATTTT. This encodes CASSLTSGTSTDTRYF.

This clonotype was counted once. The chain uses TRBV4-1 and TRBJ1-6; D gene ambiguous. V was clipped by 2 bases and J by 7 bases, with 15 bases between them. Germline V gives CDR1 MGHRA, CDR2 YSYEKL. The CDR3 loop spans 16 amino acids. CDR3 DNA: TGCGCCAGCAGCCAAAGGCGGAGTGGTGGGAATTCACCCCTCCACTTT. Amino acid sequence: CASSQRRSGGNSPLHF.

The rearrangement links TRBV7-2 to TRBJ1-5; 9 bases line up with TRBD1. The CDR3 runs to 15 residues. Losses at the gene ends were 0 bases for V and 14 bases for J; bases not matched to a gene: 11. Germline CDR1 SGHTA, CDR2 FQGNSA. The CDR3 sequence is CASSLAPPQGAVKHF. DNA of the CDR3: TGTGCCAGCAGCTTAGCCCCCCCACAGGGGGCGGTGAAGCATTTT.

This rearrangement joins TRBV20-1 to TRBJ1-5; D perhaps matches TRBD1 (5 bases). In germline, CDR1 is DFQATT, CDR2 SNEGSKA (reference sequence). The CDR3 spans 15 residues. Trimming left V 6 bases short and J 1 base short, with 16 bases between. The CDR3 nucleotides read TGCAGTGCCGCCTCCCTAGGGGTAAGCAATCAGCCCCAGCATTTT. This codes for CSAASLGVSNQPQHF.

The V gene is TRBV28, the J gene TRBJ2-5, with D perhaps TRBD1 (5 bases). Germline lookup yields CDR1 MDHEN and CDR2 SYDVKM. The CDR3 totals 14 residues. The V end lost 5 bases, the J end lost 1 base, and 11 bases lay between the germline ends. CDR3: CASSKGKSQETQYF. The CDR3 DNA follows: TGTGCCAGCAGTAAGGGGAAGAGCCAAGAGACCCAGTACTTC.

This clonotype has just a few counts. The CDR3 coding sequence is TGTGCCAGCAGCCAAGATTGGGGCGCCCCCAAGGACATTCAGTACTTC. Amino acid sequence: CASSQDWGAPKDIQYF. The chain employs TRBV14 and TRBJ2-4; perhaps TRBD1 as D (5 bases). V was pared by 0 bases and J by 8 bases, with 17 bases between. This CDR3 has 16 amino acids. In germline, CDR1 is SGHDN, CDR2 FVKESK.

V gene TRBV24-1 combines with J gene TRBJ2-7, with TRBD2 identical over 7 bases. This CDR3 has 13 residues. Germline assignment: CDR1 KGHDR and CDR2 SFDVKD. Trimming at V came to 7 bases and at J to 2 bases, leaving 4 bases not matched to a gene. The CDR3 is CATRASGAYEQYF. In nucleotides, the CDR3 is TGTGCCACCAGGGCTAGCGGAGCCTACGAGCAGTACTTC.